The 30 T cell receptor beta chains reported below all come from one sample, sequenced in a study of T cells after yellow fever vaccination. TCRdb called the 5' RACE reads again in MiXCR, with one record for every CDR3 protein. Seen here are around 300,000 distinct CDR3 sequences, roughly 13% observed once, and the top ten hold 0.4% to 0.65%. This material consisted of CD4+ T cells sorted from PBMCs, taken 45 days after the yellow fever booster vaccination. These receptors originate from a man aged 25-40 years who received the YFV17D yellow fever vaccine.

This rearrangement joins TRBV28 to TRBJ1-1; a weak D match, TRBD1 (5 bases). Germline-derived CDR1 and CDR2 are MDHEN and SYDVKM. V was cut by 6 bases and J by 1 base, with 12 bases left in between. The CDR3 extends over 14 amino acids. CDR3 region: CASRTGTANTEAFF. CDR3 bases: TGTGCCAGCAGGACCGGGACGGCGAACACTGAAGCTTTCTTT. Full variable domain (rest looked up from reference TRBV28 and TRBJ1-1): DVKVTQSSRYLVKRTGEKVFLECVQDMDHENMFWYRQDPGLGLRLIYFSYDVKMKEKGDIPEGYSVSREKKERFSLILESASTNQTSMYLCASRTGTANTEAFFGQGTRLTVV.

This rearrangement joins TRBV6-2 or TRBV6-3 to TRBJ1-1; no clear D. CDR1 is MNHEY, CDR2 SVGEGT, per germline. V shed 5 bases and J shed 5 bases, with 12 bases lying between them. The CDR3 length is 13 residues. The CDR3 region has the DNA TGTGCCAGCAGTCGGGTGAAAGAGACTGAAGCTTTCTTT. Translated, it gives CASSRVKETEAFF.

This clonotype was counted between two and nine times. The chain links TRBV9 to TRBJ2-2, with TRBD2 matching over 7 bases. This CDR3 comprises 15 residues. Germline loops: CDR1 SGDLS, CDR2 YYNGEE. V gave up 4 bases and J gave up 5 bases; unmatched junction bases: 8. This chain's CDR3 is CASSMSGTTTGELFF. DNA for the CDR3: TGTGCCAGCAGCATGAGCGGGACCACAACCGGGGAGCTGTTTTTT.

This clonotype was counted between two and nine times. This may come from a read error, since a much larger clone is one base off. The chain recombines TRBV10-3 with TRBJ2-3; D remains unclear. V shed 3 bases and J shed 2 bases, with 3 bases lying between them. The CDR3 covers 12 residues. CDR1 ENHRY and CDR2 SYGVKD come from the germline V gene. CDR3 sequence: CAISDNTDTQYF. The DNA of the CDR3 is TGTGCCATCAGTGACAACACAGATACGCAGTATTTT.

The gene calls are TRBV7-9 and TRBJ1-2; TRBD1 is a possible D gene (5 bases). The CDR3 is 17 amino acids. V was cut by 1 base and J by 2 bases, with 17 bases left in between. Germline loops: CDR1 SEHNR, CDR2 FQNEAQ (reference sequence). CDR3 in amino acids: CASSLVPPTEFNYGYTF. The CDR3 DNA sequence: TGTGCCAGCAGCTTAGTCCCCCCGACAGAGTTCAACTATGGCTACACCTTC.

This clonotype was recorded many times. The gene calls are TRBV3-1 and TRBJ1-1; D call uncertain. The CDR3 sequence is 13 residues long. With 1 base removed from V and 0 bases from J, the gap between germline ends came to 3 bases. Per germline, CDR1 LGHDT and CDR2 YNNKEL (reference sequence). The CDR3 coding sequence is TGTGCCAGCAGCCAAGGAATGAACACTGAAGCTTTCTTT. Protein product: CASSQGMNTEAFF.

This clonotype was picked up a small number of times. The chain links TRBV7-2 to TRBJ2-1; TRBD1 aligns across 8 bases. CDR1 is SGHTA, CDR2 FQGNSA, per germline. Germline trimming cut 4 bases from V and 12 bases from J; bases unmatched to any gene: 2. The CDR3 length is 11 residues. CDR3 in DNA: TGTGCCAGCAGCTACAGGGGGGCGCAGTTCTTC. Its translation: CASSYRGAQFF.

The V gene is TRBV5-4, the J gene TRBJ2-2, with 8 bases lining up with TRBD1. The CDR3 sequence is 16 residues long. The germline gives CDR1 SGHNT, CDR2 YYREEE (reference sequence). Unmatched junction bases numbered 11, after V lost 4 bases and J lost 6 bases. As DNA, the CDR3 is TGTGCCAGCAGCCCACCCGGACAGGGCTCTCCCGGGGAGCTGTTTTTT. This encodes CASSPPGQGSPGELFF.

CDR3 amino acids: CASSSDRGPNEKLFF. The CDR3 DNA reads as TGTGCCAGCAGCTCGGACAGGGGCCCTAATGAAAAACTGTTTTTT. The V gene is TRBV5-4, the J gene TRBJ1-4; 9 bases match TRBD1. Germline loops: CDR1 SGHNT, CDR2 YYREEE (reference sequence). V was clipped by 3 bases and J by 3 bases; unmatched bases: 3. This CDR3 contains 15 residues.

This clonotype came up a few times. The CDR3 region is CASSFPSGLAGVSYEQYF. The DNA of the CDR3 is TGTGCCAGCAGCTTCCCGTCGGGACTAGCGGGAGTCTCGTACGAGCAGTACTTC. This sequence joins TRBV3-1 and TRBJ2-7, with TRBD2 matching 14 bases. Germline V lookup: CDR1 LGHDT, CDR2 YNNKEL (reference sequence). The V gene end was trimmed by 5 bases and the J gene end by 4 bases; junction bases not matched to a gene: 13. There are 18 residues in the CDR3.

This clonotype has a handful of counts. V and J are TRBV3-1 and TRBJ1-2, with D perhaps matching TRBD1 (5 bases). Germline V gene data show CDR1 as LGHDT and CDR2 as YNNKEL (reference sequence). The length of the CDR3 is 14 residues. V was trimmed by 5 bases and J by 3 bases, leaving 13 bases between them. The CDR3 DNA is TGTGCCAGCAGCGAAGGGGCGGGAGACTATGGCTACACCTTC. Protein product: CASSEGAGDYGYTF.

Regarding this clonotype: Likely a read error: the CDR3 ends without its conserved phenylalanine or tryptophan. V usage is TRBV20-1 and J usage is TRBJ2-3, with 12 nucleotides matching TRBD2. The V gene's germline CDR1 is DFQATT and CDR2 SNEGSKA (reference sequence). The CDR3 has 17 amino acids. The CDR3 nucleotides read TGCAGTGCCAGAGCTAGCGGGAGGGCGGGTGGCACAGATACGCAGTATATT. As protein: CSARASGRAGGTDTQYI.

This clonotype was observed many times. The rearrangement uses TRBV29-1 and TRBJ1-3; D gene ambiguous. V was pared by 4 bases and J by 2 bases, with 9 bases between. Germline CDR1 reads SQVTM; CDR2 reads ANQGSEA. The CDR3 is 13 residues long. CDR3 sequence: CSVGASAGNTIYF. CDR3 nucleotides: TGCAGCGTTGGGGCTTCGGCTGGAAACACCATATATTTT.

This clonotype has only a few counts. The chain combines TRBV20-1 with TRBJ2-7; the match to TRBD2 covers 16 bases. This CDR3 region has 15 residues. The V and J ends lost 6 bases and 7 bases, in that order; junction bases with no gene match: 9. Germline assignment: CDR1 DFQATT and CDR2 SNEGSKA (reference sequence). CDR3 sequence reads: CSATGTSGRAREQYF. The CDR3 DNA follows: TGCAGTGCCACCGGGACTAGCGGGAGGGCCAGGGAGCAGTACTTC.

The genes are TRBV27 and TRBJ2-7; TRBD2 is a possible D gene (5 bases). Trimming took 3 bases from V and 3 from J, leaving 9 bases between them. The CDR3 length is 13 residues. Germline V gene lookup returns CDR1 MNHEY and CDR2 SMNVEV (reference sequence). CDR3: CASSFLASYEQYF. The CDR3 bases are TGTGCCAGCAGTTTTTTAGCGAGCTACGAGCAGTACTTC.

V and J are TRBV6-5 and TRBJ2-7; TRBD2 agrees at 7 bases. The CDR3 has 14 residues. Trimming at V came to 4 bases and at J to 0 bases, leaving 3 bases not matched to a gene. From germline, CDR1 is MNHEY and CDR2 SVGAGI. The CDR3 sequence: CASSLAGYSYEQYF. The CDR3 coding sequence is TGTGCCAGCAGTTTAGCGGGTTACTCCTACGAGCAGTACTTC.

The DNA of the CDR3 is TGTGCCACCAGTGCAGCGGGAGGGCCCACCGGGGAGCTGTTTTTT. Amino acids: CATSAAGGPTGELFF. V usage is TRBV24-1 and J usage is TRBJ2-2, with 10 bases fitting TRBD2. V was clipped by 5 bases and J by 4 bases; unmatched bases: 3. Per germline, CDR1 KGHDR and CDR2 SFDVKD. The CDR3 sequence is 15 residues long.

The V gene is TRBV5-6, the J gene TRBJ2-5; D may be TRBD2 (6 bases). CDR3 length equals 14 residues. V lost 4 bases and J lost 2, with 12 bases in between. The germline V gene has CDR1 SGHDT and CDR2 YYEEEE. The CDR3 coding sequence is TGTGCCAGCAGCGCCCGGGACTCACAAGAGACCCAGTACTTC. Translation gives CASSARDSQETQYF.

The chain couples TRBV12-3 or TRBV12-4 to TRBJ2-5, with no clear D. The CDR3 runs to 13 residues. The ends were cut back, 5 bases at V and 3 bases at J, with 10 bases in the middle. The CDR3 bases are TGTGCCAGCAGTAACCAGAACAAAGAGACCCAGTACTTC. Translating gives CASSNQNKETQYF.

This clonotype turned up a few times. The V gene is TRBV14, the J gene TRBJ2-1, with TRBD2 matching 9 bases. V lost 6 bases and J lost 6; bases outside the gene matches: 3. There are 13 residues in the CDR3. Germline lookup yields CDR1 SGHDN and CDR2 FVKESK. The CDR3 region is CASRTSGSNEQFF. CDR3 nucleotides: TGTGCCAGCAGAACTAGCGGGTCCAATGAGCAGTTCTTC.

V usage is TRBV6-5 and J usage is TRBJ1-2; perhaps TRBD1 as D (6 bases). Germline assignment: CDR1 MNHEY and CDR2 SVGAGI. The CDR3 contains 14 residues. The V gene lost 5 bases and the J gene lost 4 bases, with 14 bases spanning the gap. CDR3: CASSLSTGTYGYTF. The CDR3 nucleotides read TGTGCCAGCAGTCTCTCGACAGGCACCTATGGCTACACCTTC.

This rearrangement joins TRBV6-5 to TRBJ2-1; D uncertain. This CDR3 comprises 14 residues. The V and J ends lost 2 bases and 3 bases respectively, with 8 bases between them. CDR1 and CDR2 (germline): MNHEY, SVGAGI. The CDR3, as DNA: TGTGCCAGCAGTTACCAGTCCGACTACAATGAGCAGTTCTTC. It specifies CASSYQSDYNEQFF.

The gene calls are TRBV5-4 and TRBJ2-2; 13 positions agree with TRBD2. J lost 4 bases, V lost 3 bases, and 3 bases had no gene match. The CDR3 length is 16 residues. CDR1 SGHNT and CDR2 YYREEE come from the germline V gene (reference sequence). The CDR3 coding sequence is TGTGCCAGCAGCTCACGGACTAGCGGGAGCACCGGGGAGCTGTTTTTT. It is translated as CASSSRTSGSTGELFF.

The rearrangement joins TRBV24-1 to TRBJ2-7; the D gene is possibly TRBD2 (6 bases). V dropped 8 bases and J dropped 5 bases, with 15 bases sitting between them. Germline V gives CDR1 KGHDR, CDR2 SFDVKD. The CDR3 spans 13 residues. CDR3 coding DNA: TGTGCCACCAAGGCGGCGGGAAGAGACGAGCAGTACTTC. Translated: CATKAAGRDEQYF.

This clonotype was detected a few times. V gene TRBV6-8 combines with J gene TRBJ2-3; 13 nucleotides match TRBD2. J lost 7 bases, V lost 6 bases, and 7 bases had no gene match. Germline loops: CDR1 MNHGY, CDR2 SAAAGT. The CDR3 runs 15 residues. The CDR3 DNA sequence: TGTGCCAGCAGACAGACTAGCGGGAGGAGGAATACGCAGTATTTT. Its translation is CASRQTSGRRNTQYF.

This clonotype was seen a handful of times. This chain's CDR3 is CSGRQGNTNTGELFF. The CDR3 DNA follows: TGCAGCGGAAGACAGGGAAATACTAACACCGGGGAGCTGTTTTTT. The rearrangement uses TRBV29-1 and TRBJ2-2, with 7 nucleotides matching TRBD1. The CDR3 has 15 amino acids. Germline assignment: CDR1 SQVTM and CDR2 ANQGSEA. J gave up 2 bases and V 7 bases, and 10 bases lay outside the gene matches.

The genes are TRBV9 and TRBJ2-1; no firm D call. Germline V gene sequence: CDR1 SGDLS, CDR2 YYNGEE. Trimming removed 4 bases at V and 6 bases at J, with 14 bases between. The CDR3 is 14 residues long. The CDR3 sequence is CASSPPAVSNEQFF. The DNA for the CDR3 is TGTGCCAGCAGCCCCCCGGCAGTCTCCAATGAGCAGTTCTTC. Full variable domain (missing parts from reference TRBV9 and TRBJ2-1): DSGVTQTPKHLITATGQRVTLRCSPRSGDLSVYWYQQSLDQGLQFLIQYYNGEERAKGNILERFSAQQFPDLHSELNLSSLELGDSALYFCASSPPAVSNEQFFGPGTRLTVL.

The chain has TRBV5-6 and TRBJ2-7; D possibly uses TRBD1 or TRBD2 (5 bases each). The CDR3 consists of 15 residues. Germline CDR1 reads SGHDT; CDR2 reads YYEEEE. The V and J ends lost 2 bases and 6 bases respectively, with 18 bases between them. The CDR3 spells CASSFKLPGTTEQYF. The CDR3 DNA sequence: TGTGCCAGCAGCTTCAAGCTCCCCGGGACGACCGAGCAGTACTTC.

This chain joins TRBV21-1 and TRBJ2-7; the D call TRBD1 from the table was never checked on the DNA. TRBV21-1 is recorded as a pseudogene. This CDR3 is 13 amino acids long. The CDR3 loop is CASSRDSFYEQYF. CDR3 in DNA: TGTGCCAGCAGCAGGGACAGTTTTTACGAGCAGTACTTC.

This clonotype was observed a few times. The chain carries TRBV9 and TRBJ2-3; the D is unclear. Germline V gene sequence: CDR1 SGDLS, CDR2 YYNGEE. Trimming shortened V by 1 base and J by 3 bases, and 6 bases separated the two germline ends. The CDR3 extends over 13 amino acids. The CDR3 protein is CASSVKGTDTQYF. CDR3 nucleotides: TGTGCCAGCAGCGTAAAAGGTACAGATACGCAGTATTTT.